The following is a TCR beta chain sequence with its context. Its antigen is undetermined. The data originate from a study of cytomegalovirus exposure and HLA in healthy donors. Study context: Previous work identified roughly 120 million unique TCR beta sequences from about 179 million T cells. Whole-study results and caveats: It was taken for granted in presence/absence analyses that sequencing depth across donors was roughly uniform. Many donors carried some public TCRs, although rarity characterized most TCR sequences.

Primers included in the PCR were 60 Vbeta and 13 Jbeta primers. Generated by immunoSEQ multiplex PCR, the TCRdb table keeps only in-frame clones and is missing some. The repertoire has about 150,000 clones, around four fifths of them found once; the top ten carry less than 10%. Sequences were obtained from PBMCs. This TCR was sampled from a woman aged 45 to 65 in good health and CMV-seropositive.

The DNA for the CDR3 is TGTGCCAGCAGTTACGCACAGGGGCTCGGGAACACTGAAGCTTTCTTT. Translating it yields CASSYAQGLGNTEAFF. The chain joins TRBV6-6 to TRBJ1-1; 7 bases match TRBD1. The germline V gene encodes CDR1 MNHNY and CDR2 SVGAGI (reference sequence). V shed 2 bases, J shed 1 base, and the junction held 7 bases outside the gene matches. This CDR3 region has 16 residues.